Shown below are 7 T cell receptor beta chains from a single sample sequenced in a study of blood T cell repertoires in COVID-19. Assay used: immunoSEQ multiplex PCR; TCRdb lists only in-frame clones, some missing. The sample lists about 130,000 clones; roughly 80% were seen once. The sample was peripheral blood. The source is a woman aged 25 to 39 who had recovered from COVID-19.

J is TRBJ2-1 and V is TRBV3-1 (or the pseudogene TRBV3-2); D is perhaps TRBD1 (6 bases). CDR3 length: 15 residues. Trimming took 0 bases from V and 2 from J, leaving 8 bases between them. Germline CDR1 is LGHDT and CDR2 is YNNKEL (reference sequence). The chain's CDR3 is CASSQDWGPYNEQFF. CDR3 in DNA: TGTGCCAGCAGCCAAGACTGGGGGCCCTACAATGAGCAGTTCTTC.

This chain links TRBV6-1 with TRBJ1-2; D uncertain. CDR1 and CDR2 from the germline V gene are MNHNS and SASEGT. V was trimmed by 1 base and J by 8 bases, leaving 11 bases between them. The CDR3 is made up of 13 amino acids. The CDR3 DNA sequence: TGTGCCAGCAGTGAAGGAGGTAGCGGCGGCTACACCTTC. Its protein is CASSEGGSGGYTF.

V usage is TRBV2 and J usage is TRBJ1-1, with a possible D match to TRBD1 (5 bases). From germline, CDR1 is SNHLY and CDR2 FYNNEI. This CDR3 comprises 14 residues. Trimming pared 6 bases from V and 5 bases from J, leaving 16 bases between. The chain's CDR3 is CASRPGLGPTEAFF. In nucleotides, the CDR3 is TGTGCCAGCAGACCGGGACTGGGCCCGACTGAAGCTTTCTTT.

The chain uses TRBV18 and TRBJ1-2; D remains ambiguous. The V and J ends lost 0 bases and 6 bases respectively, with 8 bases between them. There are 13 residues in the CDR3. From germline, CDR1 is KGHSH and CDR2 LQKENI. The CDR3 reads CASSPPAGDGYTF. In DNA form, the CDR3 reads TGTGCCAGCTCACCACCGGCGGGAGATGGCTACACCTTC.

This rearrangement joins TRBV12-3 or TRBV12-4 to TRBJ1-1, with 10 bases aligning to TRBD1. V lost 6 bases and J lost 11; bases outside the gene matches: 9. The CDR3 sequence is 13 residues long. Here the CDR3 reads CASSWDRGFEAFF. CDR3 DNA: TGTGCCAGCAGCTGGGACAGGGGATTTGAGGCTTTCTTT.

The chain employs TRBV11-1 and TRBJ1-1; no definite D call. In germline, CDR1 is SGHAT, CDR2 FQDESV (reference sequence). V shed 4 bases and J shed 10 bases, with 19 bases lying between them. CDR3 size: 14 residues. The CDR3 bases are TGTGCCAGCAGCTATTCCGGGCTTCAGGAGGGAGCTTTCTTT. Protein: CASSYSGLQEGAFF.

The chain couples TRBV9 to TRBJ2-5; 9 bases align to TRBD1. This CDR3 spans 15 amino acids. CDR1 and CDR2 from the germline V gene are SGDLS and YYNGEE. V was clipped by 2 bases and J by 5 bases; unmatched bases: 7. In DNA form, the CDR3 reads TGTGCCAGCAGCGTGTGGGGACAGGGTGTGGAGACCCAGTACTTC. Its translation is CASSVWGQGVETQYF.